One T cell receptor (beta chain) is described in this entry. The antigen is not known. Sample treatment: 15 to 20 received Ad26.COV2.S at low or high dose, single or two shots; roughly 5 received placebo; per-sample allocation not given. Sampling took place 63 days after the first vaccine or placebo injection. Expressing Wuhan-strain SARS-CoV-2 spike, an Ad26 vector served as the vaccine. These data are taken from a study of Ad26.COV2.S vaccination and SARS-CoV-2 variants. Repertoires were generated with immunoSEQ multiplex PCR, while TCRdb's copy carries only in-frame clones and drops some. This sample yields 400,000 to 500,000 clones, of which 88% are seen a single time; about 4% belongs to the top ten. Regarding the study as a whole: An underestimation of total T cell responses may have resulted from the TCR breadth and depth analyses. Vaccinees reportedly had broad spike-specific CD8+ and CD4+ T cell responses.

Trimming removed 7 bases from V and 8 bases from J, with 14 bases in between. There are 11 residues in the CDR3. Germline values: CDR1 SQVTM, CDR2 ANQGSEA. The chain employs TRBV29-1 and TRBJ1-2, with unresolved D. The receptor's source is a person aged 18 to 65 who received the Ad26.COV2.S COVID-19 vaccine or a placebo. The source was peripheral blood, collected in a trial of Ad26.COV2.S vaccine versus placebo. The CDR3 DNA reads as TGCAGCGGAATCACAAGCAACGGCTACACCTTC. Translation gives CSGITSNGYTF.